Listed below are T cell receptor beta chains from one sample, sequenced in a study of blood T cell repertoires in COVID-19. Here immunoSEQ multiplex PCR was the method, and the copy in TCRdb shows in-frame clones only, minus some. The sample lists under 150,000 clones, 70% to 90% occurring once. The sequenced material came from peripheral blood. Source of these receptors: a man in his fifties or sixties with active or convalescent COVID-19. The conserved cysteine and the conserved F or W are not part of the CDR3 here. D genes are given only for firm matches.

D gene,CDR3 length,J gene,V gene,CDR3 protein
-,15,TRBJ2-4,TRBV24-1,ATSDSGSGLAKNIQY
-,15,TRBJ2-1,TRBV5-1,ASSLSLGQRSYNEQF
TRBD2,13,TRBJ2-1,TRBV4-3,ASSQGTSGMYEQF
TRBD1,13,TRBJ1-6,TRBV5-4,ASSEGASYNSPLH
TRBD1,12,TRBJ2-7,TRBV19,ASSSRDRSYEQY
-,12,TRBJ2-7,TRBV5-1,ASSFSRDNYEQY
-,13,TRBJ2-7,TRBV19,ASSIGYREGYEQY
-,13,TRBJ1-5,TRBV30,AWSGNPPRGQPQH
-,12,TRBJ2-1,TRBV28,ASSYGTPYNEQF
TRBD2,14,TRBJ2-7,TRBV19,AIRAGGDSDPYEQY